The table lists the clone carrying this T cell receptor beta chain with many counts. MiXCR, applied by TCRdb to the 5' RACE reads, yields one record per CDR3 protein. The sample contains about 43,000 distinct CDR3 sequences, about a fifth of which appear only once. This CDR3 spans 15 amino acids. CDR1 DFQATT and CDR2 SNEGSKA come from the germline V gene (reference sequence). Trimming removed 0 bases from V and 8 bases from J, with 20 bases in between. Treg sorting used a CD4+CD25+CD127-/low gate. V gene TRBV20-1 combines with J gene TRBJ2-7; perhaps TRBD2 as D (5 bases). The receptor comes from a female donor with breast cancer. The sequencing input was Tregs sorted from a lymph node. CDR3 sequence (DNA): TGCAGTGCTAGAGATAGGGTCGGGGAAAAGTCGAAGCAGTACTTC. Its protein is CSARDRVGEKSKQYF.